Listed below are T cell receptor beta chains from one sample, sequenced in a study of CD4+ T cells in melanoma. Clones were read by immunoSEQ multiplex PCR, and TCRdb kept only the in-frame ones, dropping some. Of some 13,000 clones listed, about 83% are singletons. The source material was cells from a culture (not recorded whether cultured in vitro). The receptor source for this set is a human donor with melanoma. CDR3s include the opening cysteine and the closing phenylalanine or tryptophan. The D gene is left open where the match is weak. Some rows have no size entry. The others give once, few or many, or a class for an expanded clone.

clone_size: .; v_call: TRBV10-3; j_call: TRBJ1-2; d_call: TRBD1; cdr3_nt: TGTGCCTCGAGGGACAGGGATAACTATGGCTACACCTTC; cdr3_aa: CASRDRDNYGYTF
clone_size: .; v_call: TRBV11-3; j_call: TRBJ1-1; d_call: TRBD1; cdr3_nt: TGTGCCAGCAGCTTAGGCCGGACAGGCGAAGCTTTCTTT; cdr3_aa: CASSLGRTGEAFF
clone_size: .; v_call: TRBV5-1; j_call: TRBJ1-2; d_call: .; cdr3_nt: TGCGCCAGCAGCCACGGACAGATTTTAACTAACTATGGCTACACCTTC; cdr3_aa: CASSHGQILTNYGYTF
clone_size: .; v_call: TRBV7-6; j_call: TRBJ1-6; d_call: .; cdr3_nt: TGTGCCAGCAGCTTAGTTGGGTGGAGTTCACCCCTCCACTTT; cdr3_aa: CASSLVGWSSPLHF
clone_size: .; v_call: TRBV5-4; j_call: TRBJ2-3; d_call: .; cdr3_nt: TGTGCCAGCAGCTTGGGTGGGGGATCACGCACAGATACGCAGTATTTT; cdr3_aa: CASSLGGGSRTDTQYF
clone_size: .; v_call: TRBV15; j_call: TRBJ1-5; d_call: .; cdr3_nt: TGTGCCACCAGCAAGGGGATGGATAGCAATCAGCCCCAGCATTTT; cdr3_aa: CATSKGMDSNQPQHF
clone_size: .; v_call: TRBV4-2; j_call: TRBJ1-1; d_call: .; cdr3_nt: TGTGCCAGCAGCTTACAGGGTGGGAACACTGAAGCTTTCTTT; cdr3_aa: CASSLQGGNTEAFF
clone_size: .; v_call: TRBV20-1; j_call: TRBJ1-2; d_call: .; cdr3_nt: TGCAGTCTTCCCGAGATGGCTGGCTACACCTTC; cdr3_aa: CSLPEMAGYTF
clone_size: .; v_call: TRBV18; j_call: TRBJ1-3; d_call: .; cdr3_nt: TGTGCCAGCTCACCACCGGTCCGCTCTGGAAACACCATATATTTT; cdr3_aa: CASSPPVRSGNTIYF
clone_size: .; v_call: TRBV6-5; j_call: TRBJ1-4; d_call: .; cdr3_nt: TGTGCCAGCAGTCGTAAGGGGGTGACGGGTGAAAAACTGTTTTTT; cdr3_aa: CASSRKGVTGEKLFF
clone_size: .; v_call: TRBV7-2; j_call: TRBJ2-1; d_call: TRBD2; cdr3_nt: TGTGCCAGCAGCTTACTAGCGGGGGGCCACTCGGAGCAGTTCTTC; cdr3_aa: CASSLLAGGHSEQFF
clone_size: .; v_call: TRBV6-5; j_call: TRBJ2-3; d_call: TRBD2; cdr3_nt: TGTGCCAGCAGTTACGGGCGGGGGGGCACAGATACGCAGTATTTT; cdr3_aa: CASSYGRGGTDTQYF
clone_size: .; v_call: TRBV6-6; j_call: TRBJ1-6; d_call: TRBD1; cdr3_nt: TGTGCCAGCAGTTACGGATCAGGGGGCCATTCACCCCTCCACTTT; cdr3_aa: CASSYGSGGHSPLHF
clone_size: .; v_call: TRBV7-9; j_call: TRBJ2-1; d_call: .; cdr3_nt: TGTGCCAGCAGCCGTGGGGGGGCCAACAATGAGCAGTTCTTC; cdr3_aa: CASSRGGANNEQFF
clone_size: .; v_call: TRBV7-2; j_call: TRBJ2-4; d_call: .; cdr3_nt: TGTGCCAGCAGCCCTCGGAGGTTAGCCAAAAACATTCAGTACTTC; cdr3_aa: CASSPRRLAKNIQYF
clone_size: .; v_call: TRBV7-3; j_call: TRBJ1-2; d_call: .; cdr3_nt: TGTGCCAGCAGCTTGGCTCGGGACCGAGGATTCTATGGCTACACCTTC; cdr3_aa: CASSLARDRGFYGYTF
clone_size: .; v_call: TRBV4-2; j_call: TRBJ2-3; d_call: .; cdr3_nt: TGTGCCAGCAGCCAAGATTGGACGAACACAGATACGCAGTATTTT; cdr3_aa: CASSQDWTNTDTQYF
clone_size: .; v_call: TRBV7-9; j_call: TRBJ2-7; d_call: TRBD1; cdr3_nt: TGTGCCAGCATAAGCCTCGGGACAGGGGCCTACGAGCAGTACTTC; cdr3_aa: CASISLGTGAYEQYF
clone_size: .; v_call: TRBV11-2; j_call: TRBJ1-1; d_call: .; cdr3_nt: TGTGCCAGCAGCTTGGCAGGGCGGGACACTGAAGCTTTCTTT; cdr3_aa: CASSLAGRDTEAFF
clone_size: .; v_call: TRBV7-8; j_call: TRBJ2-7; d_call: .; cdr3_nt: TGTGCCAGCAGGCCCCTCCCAGGGGCAGCCTCCTACGAGCAGTACTTC; cdr3_aa: CASRPLPGAASYEQYF
clone_size: few; v_call: TRBV5-1; j_call: TRBJ2-7; d_call: .; cdr3_nt: TGCGCCAGCAGCTGGGGTTTCGGTGTTGGGGCCAGCTACGAGCAGTACTTC; cdr3_aa: CASSWGFGVGASYEQYF
clone_size: .; v_call: TRBV6-5; j_call: TRBJ1-2; d_call: .; cdr3_nt: TGTGCCAGCAGTTTTCGGGACTCCTCGTCGACTTATGGCTACACCTTC; cdr3_aa: CASSFRDSSSTYGYTF
clone_size: .; v_call: TRBV6-5; j_call: TRBJ2-7; d_call: .; cdr3_nt: TGTGCCAGCAGTTCCTACTACGAGCAGTACTTC; cdr3_aa: CASSSYYEQYF
clone_size: .; v_call: TRBV6-1; j_call: TRBJ1-2; d_call: TRBD1; cdr3_nt: TGTGCCAGCAGTTCACGGACAGGACGCTCTCATGGCTACACCTTC; cdr3_aa: CASSSRTGRSHGYTF
clone_size: .; v_call: TRBV4-2; j_call: TRBJ2-7; d_call: .; cdr3_nt: TGTGCCAGCAGCCAAGCTCCGACCTACGAGCAGTACTTC; cdr3_aa: CASSQAPTYEQYF
clone_size: .; v_call: TRBV9; j_call: TRBJ2-6; d_call: .; cdr3_nt: TGTGCCAGCAGCGCCCGACACTACCCTGGGGCCAACGTCCTGACTTTC; cdr3_aa: CASSARHYPGANVLTF
clone_size: once; v_call: TRBV5-1; j_call: TRBJ2-2; d_call: TRBD2; cdr3_nt: TGCGCCAGCAGCTCGGGAGTAGCGGGGGCCGGCACCGGGGAGCTGTTTTTT; cdr3_aa: CASSSGVAGAGTGELFF
clone_size: few; v_call: TRBV13; j_call: TRBJ1-1; d_call: .; cdr3_nt: TGTGCCAGCAGCTTAACTCCCACTGAAGCTTTCTTT; cdr3_aa: CASSLTPTEAFF
clone_size: medium-sized; v_call: TRBV7-9; j_call: TRBJ1-1; d_call: .; cdr3_nt: TGTGCCAGCAGCCCTGGGGCAGCTCCTGGGACTTTCTTT; cdr3_aa: CASSPGAAPGTFF
clone_size: once; v_call: TRBV5-1; j_call: TRBJ2-1; d_call: TRBD1; cdr3_nt: TGCGCCAGCAGCTTGCAGGGGGCTCTGTACAATGAGCAGTTCTTC; cdr3_aa: CASSLQGALYNEQFF
clone_size: .; v_call: TRBV18; j_call: TRBJ2-3; d_call: TRBD2; cdr3_nt: TGTGCCAGCTCCGTCTCGGCGGGGGGTGTTTATACGCAGTATTTT; cdr3_aa: CASSVSAGGVYTQYF
clone_size: .; v_call: TRBV2; j_call: TRBJ2-1; d_call: .; cdr3_nt: TGTGCCAGCAGTGAGCAGGGGGGAGACAATGAGCAGTTCTTC; cdr3_aa: CASSEQGGDNEQFF
clone_size: .; v_call: TRBV10-3; j_call: TRBJ1-6; d_call: .; cdr3_nt: TGTGCCATCAGAGGACGATTCGATAATTCACCCCTCCACTTT; cdr3_aa: CAIRGRFDNSPLHF
clone_size: .; v_call: TRBV11-2; j_call: TRBJ1-1; d_call: .; cdr3_nt: TGTGCCAGCAGCTTAGATCGGACAAAAGCTTTCTTT; cdr3_aa: CASSLDRTKAFF